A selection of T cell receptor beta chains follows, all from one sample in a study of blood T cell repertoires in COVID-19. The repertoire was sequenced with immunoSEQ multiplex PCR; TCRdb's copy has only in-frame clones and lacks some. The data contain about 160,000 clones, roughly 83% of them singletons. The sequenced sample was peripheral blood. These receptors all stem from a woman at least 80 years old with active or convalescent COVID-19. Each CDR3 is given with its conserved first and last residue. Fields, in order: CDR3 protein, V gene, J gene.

CASSSGGYGYTF,TRBV7-8,TRBJ1-2
CASSPRAYTEAFF,TRBV12-3/TRBV12-4,TRBJ1-1
CASSPGGVRYEQYF,TRBV6-2/TRBV6-3,TRBJ2-7
CASSHQGRGYGNTIYF,TRBV14,TRBJ1-3
CASSLWTEPPYGYTF,TRBV7-9,TRBJ1-2
CASSENSGHLYEQYF,TRBV10-2,TRBJ2-7
CASSQPFWDREALNEKLFF,TRBV4-2,TRBJ1-4
CASSTGQGDTEAFF,TRBV19,TRBJ1-1
CASSLYSGGAYNEQFF,TRBV4-2,TRBJ2-1
CASSPLGLTTGEQYF,TRBV11-3,TRBJ2-7
CASSPIGLSNQPQHF,TRBV7-2,TRBJ1-5
CASSPRTDYGYTF,TRBV27,TRBJ1-2
CASSPRDSKTEAFF,TRBV6-5,TRBJ1-1
CASSLRGGFNTEAFF,TRBV7-8,TRBJ1-1
CASTGSLGPSSEQYF,TRBV19,TRBJ2-7
CASSEASPNYGYTF,TRBV21-1,TRBJ1-2
CASSPGTGSYEQYF,TRBV14,TRBJ2-7
CASSRTSGVADTQYF,TRBV5-1,TRBJ2-3
CASSEAGQGSNEKLFF,TRBV25-1,TRBJ1-4
CACDQGSYEQYF,TRBV30,TRBJ2-7
CSARRVYGYTF,TRBV20-1,TRBJ1-2
CASSSQGAGGDTQYF,TRBV9,TRBJ2-3
CASSDFGDTEAFF,TRBV19,TRBJ1-1
CASSLGTNQPQHF,TRBV11-2,TRBJ1-5
CASSLDPGESSPLHF,TRBV5-1,TRBJ1-6
CASSQASGTGVSFEQYF,TRBV3-1/TRBV3-2,TRBJ2-7
CASSYGAASNTEAFF,TRBV6-2/TRBV6-3,TRBJ1-1